The source of this T cell receptor (beta chain) is a study of T and B cells in COVID-19 patients. Study results and limitations: Exclusive to the recovered cohort were 2,331 TCR clusters, about 33 of them with low generation probability.

The V and J ends lost 4 bases and 0 bases respectively, with 14 bases between them. The V gene's germline CDR1 is SGHDT and CDR2 YYEEEE. The CDR3 runs 16 residues. Multiplex PCR with BIOMED2 TRB-A/B primer pools amplified TRB rearrangements. TCRdb re-analysed the multiplex PCR reads in MiXCR, keeping a single row per CDR3 protein. This sample has about 12,000 distinct CDR3 sequences, with 25% to 30% found just once. TRB was amplified from about 260-540 ng of blood genomic DNA. A few counts support this clonotype. Its specificity is unknown. The sequencing sample was made of blood. The gene calls are TRBV5-6 and TRBJ2-4; D remains unclear. This TCR came from a human donor who had recovered from COVID-19. The CDR3 is CASSLRRILAKNIQYF. The DNA for the CDR3 is TGTGCCAGCAGCCTCCGGCGAATTCTAGCCAAAAACATTCAGTACTTC.